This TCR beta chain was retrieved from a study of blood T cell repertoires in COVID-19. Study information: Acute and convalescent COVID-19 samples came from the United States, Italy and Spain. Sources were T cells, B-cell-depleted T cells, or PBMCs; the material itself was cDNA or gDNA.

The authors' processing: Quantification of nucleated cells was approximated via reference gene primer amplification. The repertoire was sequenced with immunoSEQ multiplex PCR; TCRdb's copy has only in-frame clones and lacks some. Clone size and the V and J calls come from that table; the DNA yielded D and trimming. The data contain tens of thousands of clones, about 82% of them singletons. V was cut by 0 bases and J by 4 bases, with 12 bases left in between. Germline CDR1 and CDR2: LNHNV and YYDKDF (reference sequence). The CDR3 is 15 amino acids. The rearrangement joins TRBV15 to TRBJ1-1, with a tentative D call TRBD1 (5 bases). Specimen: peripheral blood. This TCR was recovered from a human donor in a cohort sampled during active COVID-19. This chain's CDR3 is CATSRDAQGSTEAFF. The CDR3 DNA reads TGTGCCACCAGCAGAGATGCGCAGGGTAGCACTGAAGCTTTCTTT.